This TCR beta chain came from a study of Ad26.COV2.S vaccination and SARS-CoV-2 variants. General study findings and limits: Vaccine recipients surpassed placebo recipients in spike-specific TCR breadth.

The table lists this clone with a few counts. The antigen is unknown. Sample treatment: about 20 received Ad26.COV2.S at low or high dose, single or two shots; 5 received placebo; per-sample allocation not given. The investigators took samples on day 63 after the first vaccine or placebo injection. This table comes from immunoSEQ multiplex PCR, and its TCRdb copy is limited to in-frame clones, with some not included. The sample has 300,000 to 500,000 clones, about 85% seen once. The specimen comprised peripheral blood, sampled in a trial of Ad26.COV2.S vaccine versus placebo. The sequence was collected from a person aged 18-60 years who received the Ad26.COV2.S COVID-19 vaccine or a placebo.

CDR3 in DNA: TGTGCCAGCAGTTTTTTGAGGGGGCAAGCTTTCTTT. This encodes CASSFLRGQAFF. The rearrangement links TRBV27 to TRBJ1-1, with TRBD1 identical over 7 bases. Trimming cost V 3 bases and J 9 bases; bases outside gene matches: 4. Germline lookup yields CDR1 MNHEY and CDR2 SMNVEV (reference sequence). The length of the CDR3 is 12 residues.